Sequencing of this T cell receptor beta chain was carried out in a study of technical replicates of blood from several donors. TCRdb's table, derived via immunoSEQ multiplex PCR, lists solely in-frame clones and lacks some. The data show more than 90,000 clones, 96% seen once. V was clipped by 1 base and J by 6 bases, with 10 bases between them. CDR3 length: 14 residues. CDR1 LGHNA and CDR2 YNFKEQ come from the germline V gene. The receptor was isolated from a human donor in good health. The V gene is TRBV4-2, the J gene TRBJ2-1; no clear D. Specimen: T cells isolated from PBMCs. CDR3 bases: TGTGCCAGCAGCCAAGTGTTAGCCACCAATGAGCAGTTCTTC. This translates into CASSQVLATNEQFF.